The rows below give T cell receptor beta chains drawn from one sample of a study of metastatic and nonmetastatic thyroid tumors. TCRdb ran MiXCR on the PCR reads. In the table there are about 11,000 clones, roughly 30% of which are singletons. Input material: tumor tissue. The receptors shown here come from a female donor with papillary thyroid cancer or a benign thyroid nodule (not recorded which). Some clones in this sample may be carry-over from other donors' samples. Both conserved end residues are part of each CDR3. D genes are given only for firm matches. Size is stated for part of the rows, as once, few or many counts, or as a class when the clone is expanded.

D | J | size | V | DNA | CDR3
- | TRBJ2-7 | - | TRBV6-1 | TGTGTCAGCAGTCTGACAGAAAACTCCTACGAGCAGTACTTC | CVSSLTENSYEQYF
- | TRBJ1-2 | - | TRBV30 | TGTGCCGGTGGACGCAACTATGGCTACACCTTC | CAGGRNYGYTF
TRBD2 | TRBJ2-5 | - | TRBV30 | TGTGCCTGGAGTGTAGGGGCTAGCGGCCAAGAGACCCAGTACTTC | CAWSVGASGQETQYF
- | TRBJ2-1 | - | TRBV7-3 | TGTGCCAGCAGCTTAACGGGGGGCCCCGAAAATGAGCAGTTCTTC | CASSLTGGPENEQFF
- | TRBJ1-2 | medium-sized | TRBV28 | TGTGCCAGCAGTTTAGGGTTTGGAGCTCGTGGATATGGCTACACCTTC | CASSLGFGARGYGYTF
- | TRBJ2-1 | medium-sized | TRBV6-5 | TGTGCCAGCAGTTACACGGAGAGTCGCAATGAGCAGTTCTTC | CASSYTESRNEQFF
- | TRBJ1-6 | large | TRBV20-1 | TGCAGTGCCTATGGCCGATTCAGGGATAATTCACCCCTCCACTTT | CSAYGRFRDNSPLHF